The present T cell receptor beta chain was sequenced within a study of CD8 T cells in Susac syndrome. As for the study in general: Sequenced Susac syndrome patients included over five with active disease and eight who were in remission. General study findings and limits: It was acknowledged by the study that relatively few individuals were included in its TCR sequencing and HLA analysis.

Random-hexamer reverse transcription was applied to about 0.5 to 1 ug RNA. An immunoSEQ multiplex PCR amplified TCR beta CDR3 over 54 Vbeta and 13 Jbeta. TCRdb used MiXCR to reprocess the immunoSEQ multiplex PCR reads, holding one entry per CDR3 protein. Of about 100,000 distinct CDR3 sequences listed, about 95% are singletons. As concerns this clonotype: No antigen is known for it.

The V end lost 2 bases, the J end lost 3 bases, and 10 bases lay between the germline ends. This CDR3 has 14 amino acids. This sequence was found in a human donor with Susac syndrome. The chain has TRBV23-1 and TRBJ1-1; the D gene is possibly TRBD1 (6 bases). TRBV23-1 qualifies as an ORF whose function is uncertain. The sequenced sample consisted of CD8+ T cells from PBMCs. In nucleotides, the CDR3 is TGCGCCAGCAGTCAAACAGGGAGGGACACTGAAGCTTTCTTT. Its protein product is CASSQTGRDTEAFF.